Below are 11 T cell receptor beta chains sequenced from a single sample in a study of glioma-infiltrating T cells. Using RNA template, CDR3s of TCR alpha and beta were amplified with iRepertoire arm-PCR. TCRdb recomputed calls from the multiplex PCR reads with MiXCR, one row per CDR3 protein. This sample has around 100,000 distinct CDR3 sequences, with around 28% found just once. The sequencing sample was made of glioma tissue, nonneoplastic brain tissue, or PBMCs (not recorded which). These receptors were taken from a human donor with low-grade glioma or glioblastoma, undergoing nonglioma brain surgery, or in good health (not recorded which).

A remark on this clonotype: A clone one base away is much larger, so this may be a read error. This chain uses TRBV19 with TRBJ2-3, with D tentatively TRBD1 (5 bases). Near its end, the DNA agrees better with TRBJ1-5, so the J call may be wrong. CDR1 and CDR2 from the germline V gene are LNHDA and SQIVND (reference sequence). The CDR3 length is 13 residues. The DNA for the CDR3 is TGTGCCAGTAGTATGGGCGGGGCAGATACGCAGCATTTT. This sequence encodes CASSMGGADTQHF.

In regard to this clonotype: The junction departs from the called germline gene at one end, perhaps through a read error. The chain recombines TRBV3-1 with TRBJ1-1; the D is unclear. Germline-derived CDR1 and CDR2 are LGHDT and YNNKEL (reference sequence). The CDR3 runs to 13 residues. The CDR3 is CAGSPVQNTEAFF. The CDR3 DNA sequence: TGTGCCGGCAGCCCGGTCCAGAACACTGAAGCTTTCTTT. Using reference TRBV3-1 and TRBJ1-1 for the parts outside the CDR3, the full variable domain is DTAVSQTPKYLVTQMGNDKSIKCEQNLGHDTMYWYKQDSKKFLKIMFSYNNKELIINETVPNRFSPKSPDKAHLNLHINSLELGDSAVYFCAGSPVQNTEAFFGQGTRLTVV.

This clonotype has just one count. This chain connects TRBV7-2 to TRBJ2-2; 8 bases match TRBD1. J lost 2 bases, V lost 1 base, and 6 bases had no gene match. This CDR3 has 17 amino acids. The germline gives CDR1 SGHTA, CDR2 FQGNSA. The CDR3 region is CASSLVGGTGNTGELFF. For the CDR3, the DNA is TGTGCCAGCAGCTTAGTAGGGGGGACAGGCAACACCGGGGAGCTGTTTTTT.

This clonotype was detected a few times. This chain connects TRBV7-2 to TRBJ2-5, with D possibly being TRBD1 (6 bases). The CDR3 loop spans 14 amino acids. Per germline, CDR1 SGHTA and CDR2 FQGNSA. The germline V and J ends were trimmed by 5 bases and 4 bases, with 14 bases remaining between them. The CDR3 here is CASSPNTGRETQYF. The CDR3 nucleotides read TGTGCCAGCAGCCCGAATACAGGGAGAGAGACCCAGTACTTC.

Details on this clonotype: Germline and junction disagree at one end, which may indicate a read error. This rearrangement joins TRBV7-7 to TRBJ1-1; D unresolved. The CDR3 is 14 amino acids. Germline-derived CDR1 and CDR2 are SSHAT and FNYEAQ (reference sequence). CDR3 sequence: CASSLNGMNTKAFF. The CDR3 DNA reads TGTGCTAGCAGCTTAAACGGAATGAACACTAAAGCTTTTTTT.

In its sample, this clonotype was seen once. It may be a read error: a sequence one base away is much more abundant. This chain uses TRBV6-6 with TRBJ2-5, with 10 bases lining up with TRBD1. In germline, CDR1 is MNHNY, CDR2 SVGAGI (reference sequence). The CDR3 length is 16 residues. The CDR3 is CASRSHGTGAGETKYF. The CDR3 nucleotides read TGTGCCAGCAGGTCTCACGGGACAGGGGCGGGTGAGACCAAGTACTTC.

This clonotype was seen repeatedly, ten times or more. CDR3 region: CASSLERDGQPQHF. The CDR3 DNA reads TGTGCCAGCAGCTTGGAGAGGGATGGTCAGCCCCAGCATTTT. This chain joins TRBV7-2 and TRBJ1-5; D is unresolved. The CDR3 runs to 14 residues. From germline, CDR1 is SGHTA and CDR2 FQGNSA. V shed 3 bases and J shed 6 bases, with 12 bases lying between them.

V and J are TRBV6-4 and TRBJ2-2; TRBD1 might be the D (6 bases). Germline-derived CDR1 and CDR2 are MRHNA and SNTAGT. This CDR3 is 15 amino acids long. V was cut by 8 bases and J by 0 bases, with 13 bases left in between. CDR3 region: CASARQDTNTGELFF. In DNA, the CDR3 is TGTGCCAGCGCAAGACAGGATACGAACACCGGGGAGCTGTTTTTT.

V is TRBV11-2 and J is TRBJ1-5; D unresolved. Between the trimmed V and J ends, which lost 3 bases and 5 bases, there was a span of 2 bases. The germline V gene has CDR1 SGHAT and CDR2 FQNNGV. There are 11 residues in the CDR3. Here the CDR3 reads CASSFDQPQHF. The CDR3 DNA reads TGTGCCAGCAGCTTCGATCAGCCCCAGCATTTT.

This clonotype was observed many times. The rearrangement links TRBV28 to TRBJ1-5; D gene unclear. Trimming stripped 3 bases from V and 3 bases from J, with 9 bases between. CDR1 MDHEN and CDR2 SYDVKM come from the germline V gene. The CDR3 covers 14 residues. The CDR3 DNA follows: TGTGCCAGCAGTTTGTGGGGAAACAATCAGCCCCAGCATTTT. This gives the protein CASSLWGNNQPQHF.

The genes are TRBV7-2 and TRBJ2-7; D is possibly TRBD1 or TRBD2 (5 bases each). Trimming removed 1 base from V and 4 bases from J, with 14 bases in between. CDR3 length: 15 amino acids. Germline lookup yields CDR1 SGHTA and CDR2 FQGNSA. The CDR3 region is CASSLDKGRLYEQYF. Here the CDR3 DNA reads TGTGCCAGCAGCTTAGATAAGGGGAGACTTTACGAGCAGTACTTC.